In its sample, the clone carrying this T cell receptor (beta chain) was seen many times. The antigen is not known. With 4 bases removed from V and 0 bases from J, the gap between germline ends came to 7 bases. This CDR3 has 14 amino acids. CDR1 is SEHNR, CDR2 FQNEAQ, per germline (reference sequence). The TCR library protocol attached unique molecular identifiers to the individual cDNA molecules. TCRdb re-called the 5' RACE reads through MiXCR, storing one row per CDR3 protein. Among about 45,000 distinct CDR3 sequences, around a tenth were seen once, and the ten largest hold roughly a fifth. The data derive from a study of early T cells in non-severe SARS-CoV-2 infection. Study-wide points: The study's VDJdb matching favored anti-spike CD8 responses and missed private and CD4 specificities.

The chain is built from TRBV7-9 and TRBJ2-1, with D uncertain. The receptor was isolated from an adult who was a healthcare worker with PCR-confirmed SARS-CoV-2 infection or an uninfected control (not recorded which). Sequencing was carried out using whole blood. Written as DNA, the CDR3 is TGTGCCAGCAGCTCACTCTCCTCCTACAATGAGCAGTTCTTC. Its protein is CASSSLSSYNEQFF.